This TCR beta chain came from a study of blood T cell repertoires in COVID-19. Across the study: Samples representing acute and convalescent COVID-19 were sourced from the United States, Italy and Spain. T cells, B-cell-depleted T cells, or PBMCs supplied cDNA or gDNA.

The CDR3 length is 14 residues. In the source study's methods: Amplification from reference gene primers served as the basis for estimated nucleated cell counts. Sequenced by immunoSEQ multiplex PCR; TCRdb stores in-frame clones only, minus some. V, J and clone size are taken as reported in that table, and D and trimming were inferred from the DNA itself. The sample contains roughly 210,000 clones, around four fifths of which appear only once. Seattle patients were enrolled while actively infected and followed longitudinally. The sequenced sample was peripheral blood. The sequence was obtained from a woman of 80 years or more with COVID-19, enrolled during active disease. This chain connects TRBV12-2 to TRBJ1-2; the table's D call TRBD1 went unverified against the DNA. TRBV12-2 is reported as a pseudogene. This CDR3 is CASRGDRGLWGYTF. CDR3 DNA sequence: TGTGCAAGTCGAGGGGACAGGGGGCTATGGGGCTACACCTTC.